This TCR beta chain was identified during a study of technical replicates of blood from a few donors (dated by TCRdb to the late 2010s). The junction shows trimming of 5 bases on V and 7 bases on J, plus 18 bases between the germline ends. From the cysteine through the phenylalanine, the CDR3 covers 15 amino acids. The entry retains the CDR3 DNA only, 45 bases that are in frame from base 1. CDR1 and CDR2 (SGHAT, FQNNGV) derive from the germline V gene. As to this clone: The target of this receptor is not known. No base quality values were provided; no much bigger clone lies one nucleotide off.

To prepare the library, the immunoSEQ multiplex PCR assay was applied. TCRdb obtained this table from immuneACCESS and retained in-frame rearrangements with V and J assigned. These tables miss some clones; where compared with another copy, unresolved V genes account for less than half of the shortfall, and the remainder is unexplained. The sample table contains under 70,000 clones; only one count was recorded for 92% of them. In total, the top ten clones hold about 0.38% of the sample. Sequencing input: T cells isolated from PBMCs. The TCR comes from a human donor in good health. The chain couples TRBV11-2 to TRBJ2-1; the D gene is possibly TRBD2, with 5 bases matching. In nucleotide form, the sequence is TGTGCCAGCAGCCCCGAGGAGGCCATTTTTAATGAGCAGTTCTTC. It codes for CASSPEEAIFNEQFF.